One T cell receptor beta chain is described in this entry. This sample is part of a study of blood T cell repertoires in COVID-19. Background on the study: The samples span acute and convalescent COVID-19 from the United States, Italy and Spain.

Enrollment of patients from Seattle took place during active infection, with longitudinal follow-up. As handled by the study authors: Cell counts per sample came from amplifying reference gene primers. Sequencing used immunoSEQ multiplex PCR; TCRdb keeps in-frame clones, though not all of them. For V, J and clone size, that table is used; D and trimming come from the DNA. The sample has about 250,000 clones, around 90% seen once. The CDR3 totals 16 residues. Trimming at V came to 5 bases and at J to 1 base, leaving 8 bases not matched to a gene. Germline values: CDR1 SGHAT, CDR2 FQNNGV. Material for sequencing was peripheral blood. The TCR comes from a woman aged 60-75 years with COVID-19, enrolled during active disease. The chain uses TRBV11-2 and TRBJ2-3; 8 nucleotides match TRBD2. In DNA form, the CDR3 reads TGTGCCAGCAGCGCAACCGGGACTAGAGGCACAGATACGCAGTATTTT. Amino acid sequence: CASSATGTRGTDTQYF.